This T cell receptor (beta chain) emerged from a study of T cell repertoires in cytomegalovirus infection. For the study at large: Based on public TCR beta signatures, there were indications of CMV infection and of a matching HLA type.

This clonotype was observed many times. CDR1 and CDR2 (germline): MDHEN, SYDVKM. The CDR3 length is 15 residues. V was clipped by 2 bases and J by 8 bases, with 16 bases between them. TCRdb reprocessed the reads with MiXCR, giving one entry per CDR3 protein. The sample lists approximately 500,000 distinct CDR3 sequences, about 15% seen once, with roughly a quarter in the top ten. Sequenced material: CD8+ T cells from PBMCs. V is TRBV28 and J is TRBJ2-1; D perhaps matches TRBD1 (6 bases). This receptor was obtained from a human donor in good health (CMV status not recorded). Some clones in this sample may be carry-over from other donors' samples. The CDR3 coding sequence is TGTGCCAGCAGTTTAGGTTACCGGGACATCGATGAGCAGTTCTTC. Its translation is CASSLGYRDIDEQFF.